A single sample gave rise to the 16 T cell receptor beta chains below, sequenced in a study of blood T cell repertoires in COVID-19. Assay used: immunoSEQ multiplex PCR; TCRdb lists only in-frame clones, some missing. The table shows approximately 170,000 clones, with just under 85% occurring only once. The sample was peripheral blood. The source of these receptors is a woman older than 75 with COVID-19, enrolled during active disease.

V gene TRBV5-6 combines with J gene TRBJ1-6; D gene uncertain. Trimming pared 2 bases from V and 6 bases from J, leaving 9 bases between. Germline V gives CDR1 SGHDT, CDR2 YYEEEE. The CDR3 extends over 14 amino acids. CDR3 loop: CASSLDTFNSPLHF. The CDR3 nucleotides are TGTGCCAGCAGCTTAGACACCTTTAATTCACCCCTCCACTTT.

In this sample, this clone turned up a few times. The chain combines TRBV12-3 or TRBV12-4 with TRBJ2-4, with D perhaps TRBD2 (5 bases). The ends were cut back, 6 bases at V and 6 bases at J, with 12 bases in the middle. The CDR3 runs 13 residues. The DNA of the CDR3 is TGTGCCAGCAGGAGGGCTAGCCCAAACATTCAGTACTTC. Encoded protein: CASRRASPNIQYF.

This clone was seen more than once but under ten times. The V call is TRBV18, the J call TRBJ1-1; 7 positions agree with TRBD1. Germline assignment: CDR1 KGHSH and CDR2 LQKENI. V trimming: 2 bases; J trimming: 1 base; junction bases outside the gene matches: 4. The CDR3 loop spans 15 amino acids. The CDR3 nucleotides read TGTGCCAGCTCACCAAACAGGGGAACGAACACTGAAGCTTTCTTT. It yields the protein CASSPNRGTNTEAFF.

The chain recombines TRBV28 with TRBJ1-1; possibly TRBD1 for D (5 bases). Per germline, CDR1 MDHEN and CDR2 SYDVKM. The V end was cut by 6 bases, the J end by 3 bases, with 11 bases between. The CDR3 spans 13 residues. The CDR3 coding sequence is TGTGCCAGCAGACAATCAGGGTACACTGAAGCTTTCTTT. It yields the protein CASRQSGYTEAFF.

The V call is TRBV12-3 or TRBV12-4, the J call TRBJ2-7; 7 nucleotides align to TRBD1. Trimming removed 2 bases from V and 3 bases from J; junction bases left unmatched: 1. The CDR3 has 13 residues. For the CDR3, the DNA is TGTGCCAGCAGTTTATCAGGGGGCTACGAGCAGTACTTC. Its translation is CASSLSGGYEQYF.

In this sample, this clone turned up once. The V gene is TRBV12-1, the J gene TRBJ2-1; the DNA was not used to check the table's D call, TRBD2. TRBV12-1 is tagged as a pseudogene. This CDR3 has 15 residues. Here the CDR3 reads CASSLGLAGAGEQFF. CDR3 bases: TGTGCCAGCAGCTTAGGACTAGCGGGAGCCGGTGAGCAGTTCTTC.

The CDR3 DNA is TGTGCCAGCAGTAACGGACAGGGGGCGGGGGAGCAGTTCTTC. Protein product: CASSNGQGAGEQFF. The gene calls are TRBV7-9 and TRBJ2-1; TRBD1 agrees at 11 bases. CDR3 length: 14 residues. V was pared by 6 bases and J by 10 bases, with 8 bases of the junction left unmatched. Germline values: CDR1 SEHNR, CDR2 FQNEAQ (reference sequence).

V usage is TRBV18 and J usage is TRBJ2-3, with D unclear. CDR1 is KGHSH and CDR2 is LQKENI in the germline V gene. The germline V and J ends were trimmed by 1 base and 3 bases, with 11 bases remaining between them. The CDR3 spans 15 residues. The CDR3 is CASSPLASATDTQYF. For the CDR3, the DNA is TGTGCCAGCTCACCACTTGCGAGTGCTACAGATACGCAGTATTTT.

The chain couples TRBV10-2 to TRBJ2-7; D gene unclear. Deletions cut 3 bases from V and 3 bases from J, with 9 bases between. Germline V gene sequence: CDR1 WSHSY, CDR2 SAAADI. This CDR3 is 13 amino acids long. The CDR3 DNA is TGCGCCAGCAGTGAATTCAGAAGCTACGAGCAGTACTTC. Translating it yields CASSEFRSYEQYF.

The chain is built from TRBV5-1 and TRBJ2-7; 7 bases are a match to TRBD1. Unmatched junction bases numbered 5, after V lost 1 base and J lost 4 bases. Germline V CDR1 and CDR2: SGHRS, YFSETQ. The CDR3 is 14 residues long. Here the CDR3 reads CASSLFPGQYEQYF. The CDR3 bases are TGCGCCAGCAGCTTGTTTCCGGGACAGTACGAGCAGTACTTC.

The chain joins TRBV7-2 to TRBJ1-1; 7 bases map to TRBD1. This CDR3 has 15 residues. CDR1 is SGHTA, CDR2 FQGNSA, per germline. J was trimmed by 0 bases and V by 6 bases; bases with no gene match: 7. CDR3 DNA sequence: TGTGCCAGCAGAGATCGGGACAGCATGAACACTGAAGCTTTCTTT. As protein: CASRDRDSMNTEAFF.

This clone was counted a few times. This rearrangement joins TRBV7-3 to TRBJ2-2; 13 bases agree with TRBD2. Germline loops: CDR1 SGHTA, CDR2 FQGTGA. Unmatched junction bases numbered 1, after V lost 4 bases and J lost 5 bases. The CDR3 has 15 amino acids. CDR3 sequence reads: CASSSLAGGTGELFF. In DNA, the CDR3 is TGTGCCAGCAGCTCACTAGCGGGAGGGACCGGGGAGCTGTTTTTT.

The rearrangement links TRBV7-3 to TRBJ2-1; a possible D gene is TRBD2 (5 bases). There are 15 residues in the CDR3. From germline, CDR1 is SGHTA and CDR2 FQGTGA. Trimming stripped 3 bases from V and 2 bases from J, with 11 bases between. As DNA, the CDR3 is TGTGCCAGCAGCTTCGCTCGGAGGCCCTACAATGAGCAGTTCTTC. Its protein product is CASSFARRPYNEQFF.

The V and J genes are TRBV6-5 and TRBJ2-7; 7 nucleotides align to TRBD1. The CDR3 is 11 residues long. J gave up 11 bases and V 6 bases, and 7 bases lay outside the gene matches. The germline V gene encodes CDR1 MNHEY and CDR2 SVGAGI. CDR3 coding DNA: TGTGCCAGCAGAAATCGAGGACAGGAGTACTTC. As protein: CASRNRGQEYF.

The CDR3, as DNA: TGTGCCAGCAGTTACGACAGGTTTGATAGCAATCAGCCCCAGCATTTT. Amino acid sequence: CASSYDRFDSNQPQHF. This sequence joins TRBV6-6 and TRBJ1-5; the D gene is possibly TRBD1 (6 bases). CDR3 length: 16 residues. The germline V and J ends were trimmed by 2 bases and 0 bases, with 11 bases remaining between them. CDR1 and CDR2 (germline): MNHNY, SVGAGI (reference sequence).

V is TRBV24-1 and J is TRBJ2-3; TRBD2 agrees at 10 bases. The CDR3 loop spans 17 amino acids. Germline V CDR1 and CDR2: KGHDR, SFDVKD. The ends lost 4 bases at V and 0 bases at J; junction bases unmatched: 6. In DNA form, the CDR3 reads TGTGCCACCAGTGACACCCGGACTAGCGGAAGCACAGATACGCAGTATTTT. Translated, it gives CATSDTRTSGSTDTQYF.